The 32 T cell receptor beta chains below come from one sample, sequenced in a study of Graves' ophthalmopathy and Graves' hyperthyroidism. Amplification targeted the TCR beta CDR3 regions, with RNA transcripts as the source material. The workflow started with a first-round RT-PCR run with HTBI primers and then moved on to a second-round multiplex PCR. TCRdb redid the calling of the multiplex PCR reads with MiXCR, one entry per CDR3 protein. The table records about 340,000 distinct CDR3 sequences, 17% of them present only once. The sequenced sample was peripheral blood. These TCRs come from an adult man with Graves' ophthalmopathy.

At least ten counts were recorded for this clonotype. The J gene is TRBJ1-6, the V gene TRBV27, with D unresolved. The germline gives CDR1 MNHEY, CDR2 SMNVEV (reference sequence). The CDR3 sequence is 14 residues long. Trimming removed 0 bases at V and 14 bases at J, with 14 bases between. As DNA, the CDR3 is TGTGCCAGCAGTTTATCAGGAGGGTCTCTTTCCCTCCACTTT. Translation gives CASSLSGGSLSLHF.

As regards this clonotype: The junction does not match germline at one end; this may be a read error. The V gene is TRBV12-3 or TRBV12-4, the J gene TRBJ2-2; TRBD2 might be the D (5 bases). The CDR3 consists of 14 residues. For the CDR3, the DNA is TGTGCCAGCAGTTTAATAGGGAACACCGGGGAGCTGTCTTTT. This codes for CASSLIGNTGELSF.

This clonotype was counted many times. The chain carries TRBV19 and TRBJ1-2; D uncertain. Germline V lookup: CDR1 LNHDA, CDR2 SQIVND (reference sequence). Trimming removed 5 bases at V and 4 bases at J, with 8 bases between. There are 12 residues in the CDR3. The CDR3 DNA is TGTGCCAGTAGTGCCCCCGGCTATGGCTACACCTTC. Its protein product is CASSAPGYGYTF.

In its sample, this clonotype was seen a few times. Since a much larger clone is just one base distant, this may be a read error. The chain links TRBV4-1 to TRBJ2-7, with 13 bases matching TRBD2. The CDR3 is 17 residues long. The J segment lost 4 bases and the V segment lost 1 base, leaving 7 bases of the junction unmatched. Germline V lookup: CDR1 MGHRA, CDR2 YSYEKL. The CDR3 DNA reads as TGCGCCAGCAGCCAAGCGGTTCGGACTAGCGGGAGTTACGAGCAGTACTTC. It is translated as CASSQAVRTSGSYEQYF.

At least ten counts were recorded for this clonotype. The chain links TRBV29-1 to TRBJ2-7, with TRBD2 identical over 7 bases. CDR3 length: 12 residues. Germline V CDR1 and CDR2: SQVTM, ANQGSEA. V dropped 7 bases and J dropped 3; count of bases not matched to a gene: 6. In DNA form, the CDR3 reads TGCAGCGCCTTGACTAGCAGCTACGAGCAGTACTTC. Amino acid sequence: CSALTSSYEQYF.

This clonotype was recorded many times. The chain joins TRBV6-5 to TRBJ2-7, with D possibly matching TRBD2 (7 bases). Trimming took off 2 bases at V and 5 bases at J, with 13 bases between the two ends. This CDR3 region has 14 residues. The germline V gene has CDR1 MNHEY and CDR2 SVGAGI. Here the CDR3 DNA reads TGTGCCAGCAGTTACGACGGGGGGCGGGACGAGCAGTACTTC. Protein sequence: CASSYDGGRDEQYF.

In its sample, this clonotype was seen many times. This chain links TRBV30 with TRBJ1-5, with TRBD1 identical over 9 bases. V shed 4 bases, J shed 0 bases, and the junction held 4 bases outside the gene matches. The germline CDR1 and CDR2 sequences are GTSNPN and SVGIG (reference sequence). The CDR3 has 15 amino acids. The CDR3 reads CAWNRGLISNQPQHF. CDR3 DNA sequence: TGTGCCTGGAACAGGGGGCTCATTAGCAATCAGCCCCAGCATTTT. Full variable domain (remainder filled in from reference TRBV30 and TRBJ1-5): SQTIHQWPATLVQPVGSPLSLECTVEGTSNPNLYWYRQAAGRGLQLLFYSVGIGQISSEVPQNLSASRPQDRQFILSSKKLLLSDSGFYLCAWNRGLISNQPQHFGDGTRLSIL.

This clonotype was detected a few times. The gene calls are TRBV18 and TRBJ1-5; D remains ambiguous. The length of the CDR3 is 16 residues. Trimming removed 2 bases from V and 7 bases from J, with 18 bases in between. The germline gives CDR1 KGHSH, CDR2 LQKENI. CDR3 nucleotide sequence: TGTGCCAGCTCACCATATGCGGTTGAAGGGAGGCAGCCCCAGCATTTT. Translating it yields CASSPYAVEGRQPQHF.

This clonotype came up many times. The chain couples TRBV2 to TRBJ2-2; 8 nucleotides agree with TRBD2. The ends lost 4 bases at V and 3 bases at J; junction bases unmatched: 4. CDR3 size: 15 residues. Germline CDR1 is SNHLY and CDR2 is FYNNEI. CDR3 bases: TGTGCCAGCAGTGTACCGGGACTAGACACCGGGGAGCTGTTTTTT. Translated, it gives CASSVPGLDTGELFF.

In this sample, this clonotype turned up many times. The rearrangement links TRBV11-2 to TRBJ2-5; D is perhaps TRBD2 (6 bases). CDR1 and CDR2 from the germline V gene are SGHAT and FQNNGV. Trimming shortened V by 5 bases and J by 2 bases, and 21 bases separated the two germline ends. The CDR3 extends over 17 amino acids. CDR3 DNA: TGTGCCAGCAGCCCTCACCATCCAGCGGGCCCTCAAGAGACCCAGTACTTC. Encoded protein: CASSPHHPAGPQETQYF.

This clonotype was observed many times. One end of the junction fails to match germline, which may point to a read error. This chain links TRBV6-1 with TRBJ2-7; 8 nucleotides match TRBD2. The CDR3 has 14 amino acids. The germline gives CDR1 MNHNS, CDR2 SASEGT. The CDR3 nucleotides are TGTGTCAGCACCCATGCGGGGGGTGCCTACGAGCAGTACTTC. Translation gives CVSTHAGGAYEQYF.

In its sample, this clonotype was seen many times. CDR3 protein: CASSLDTEIYEQYF. The CDR3, as DNA: TGCGCCAGCAGCTTGGATACAGAGATCTACGAGCAGTACTTC. This sequence joins TRBV5-1 and TRBJ2-7; unclear D gene. This CDR3 has 14 amino acids. CDR1 is SGHRS and CDR2 is YFSETQ in the germline V gene. With 0 bases removed from V and 3 bases from J, the gap between germline ends came to 10 bases. The complete variable domain, with remaining parts taken from reference TRBV5-1 and TRBJ2-7, reads KAGVTQTPRYLIKTRGQQVTLSCSPISGHRSVSWYQQTPGQGLQFLFEYFSETQRNKGNFPGRFSGRQFSNSRSEMNVSTLELGDSALYLCASSLDTEIYEQYFGPGTRLTVT.

The gene calls are TRBV4-1 and TRBJ1-1; possible D gene TRBD1, 5 bases. The germline CDR1 and CDR2 sequences are MGHRA and YSYEKL. Between the trimmed V and J ends, which lost 0 bases and 4 bases, there was a span of 15 bases. The CDR3 spans 16 residues. The CDR3 is CASSQDSQGMGTEAFF. The DNA of the CDR3 is TGCGCCAGCAGCCAAGATAGCCAGGGTATGGGCACTGAAGCTTTCTTT.

There are many counts of this clonotype. The chain combines TRBV6-1 with TRBJ1-2; D possibly corresponds to TRBD1 (6 bases). Per the germline V gene, CDR1 is MNHNS and CDR2 is SASEGT. The CDR3 covers 14 residues. V lost 6 bases to trimming and J lost 1 base, with 12 bases between them. The CDR3, as DNA: TGTGCCAGCAGGCCCCCGGGACATAACTATGGCTACACCTTC. It specifies CASRPPGHNYGYTF.

This clonotype came up many times. The chain couples TRBV5-1 to TRBJ2-1; TRBD2 matches at 8 bases. This CDR3 region has 16 residues. J lost 6 bases, V lost 7 bases, and 15 bases had no gene match. Germline V lookup: CDR1 SGHRS, CDR2 YFSETQ. This CDR3 is CASRPWRGERSNEQFF. The CDR3 DNA is TGCGCCAGCCGCCCCTGGCGGGGGGAACGTAGCAATGAGCAGTTCTTC. Together with reference TRBV5-1 and TRBJ2-1, the CDR3 gives the full variable domain: KAGVTQTPRYLIKTRGQQVTLSCSPISGHRSVSWYQQTPGQGLQFLFEYFSETQRNKGNFPGRFSGRQFSNSRSEMNVSTLELGDSALYLCASRPWRGERSNEQFFGPGTRLTVL.

This clonotype was seen ten or more times. The chain uses TRBV6-2 or TRBV6-3 and TRBJ1-1; possible D gene TRBD1, 5 bases. Trimming removed 0 bases at V and 0 bases at J, with 8 bases between. Germline V gene lookup returns CDR1 MNHEY and CDR2 SVGEGT. This CDR3 has 15 residues. CDR3 nucleotides: TGTGCCAGCAGTTACTCGGACATTATGAACACTGAAGCTTTCTTT. Translating gives CASSYSDIMNTEAFF.

This clonotype appeared once. The chain carries TRBV28 and TRBJ2-6; either TRBD1 or TRBD2 may fit D (5 bases each). This CDR3 region has 18 residues. The germline V and J ends were trimmed by 6 bases and 0 bases, with 18 bases remaining between them. The germline gives CDR1 MDHEN, CDR2 SYDVKM. The CDR3 is CASSPRDVMISGANVLTF. The DNA for the CDR3 is TGTGCCAGCAGCCCTAGGGACGTTATGATCTCTGGGGCCAACGTCCTGACTTTC.

This chain joins TRBV19 and TRBJ1-6, with D tentatively TRBD1 (5 bases). CDR1 and CDR2 (germline): LNHDA, SQIVND (reference sequence). V was trimmed by 5 bases and J by 7 bases, leaving 12 bases between them. This CDR3 comprises 14 residues. CDR3 sequence: CASSEERGNSPLHF. The DNA for the CDR3 is TGTGCCAGTAGTGAGGAGCGGGGGAATTCACCCCTCCACTTT.

J is TRBJ2-7 and V is TRBV6-1, with 10 bases matching TRBD1. CDR1 and CDR2 from the germline V gene are MNHNS and SASEGT. This CDR3 is 12 amino acids long. V shed 3 bases and J 7 bases; nucleotides not matched to a gene: 0. The CDR3 spells CASSEGQGEQYF. The DNA of the CDR3 is TGTGCCAGCAGTGAGGGACAGGGGGAGCAGTACTTC.

This clonotype was seen repeatedly, ten times or more. A read error is possible here, since a much larger clone lies one base away. J is TRBJ1-3 and V is TRBV12-3 or TRBV12-4; TRBD1 matches at 8 bases. Unmatched junction bases numbered 11, after V lost 5 bases and J lost 2 bases. The CDR3 is 17 residues long. This chain's CDR3 is CASSEGQGSLAGNTIYF. The CDR3 coding sequence is TGTGCCAGCAGTGAAGGACAGGGTTCCCTGGCTGGAAACACCATATATTTT.

In this sample, this clonotype turned up many times. This sequence joins TRBV4-2 and TRBJ2-5, with 11 bases aligning to TRBD2. The CDR3 is made up of 17 amino acids. The ends lost 1 base at V and 3 bases at J; junction bases unmatched: 7. CDR1 is LGHNA and CDR2 is YNFKEQ in the germline V gene. CDR3 residues: CASSQGDSGGAEETQYF. The DNA of the CDR3 is TGTGCCAGCAGCCAAGGGGATAGCGGGGGGGCCGAAGAGACCCAGTACTTC.

This clonotype was seen at least ten times. The chain recombines TRBV5-1 with TRBJ2-5, with TRBD2 identical over 8 bases. This CDR3 comprises 16 residues. The V gene's germline CDR1 is SGHRS and CDR2 YFSETQ. V was pared by 4 bases and J by 1 base, with 9 bases of the junction left unmatched. Here the CDR3 reads CASSLQFRGGQETQYF. Written as DNA, the CDR3 is TGCGCCAGCAGCCTGCAGTTTCGGGGGGGCCAAGAGACCCAGTACTTC.

Remarks on this clonotype: Germline and junction disagree at one end, which may indicate a read error. This rearrangement joins TRBV6-4 to TRBJ2-5; perhaps D is TRBD1 or TRBD2 (6 bases each). The CDR3 is 15 residues long. Germline V CDR1 and CDR2: MRHNA, SNTAGT. This chain's CDR3 is CATSDPRGRGETQYF. CDR3 bases: TGTGCCACCAGTGATCCCCGGGGGCGAGGAGAGACCCAGTACTTC.

This clonotype was detected ten times or more. CDR3 nucleotides: TGCAGTGCTCAGACAGGGATGAACACTGAAGCTTTCTTT. Translating gives CSAQTGMNTEAFF. The V and J genes are TRBV20-1 and TRBJ1-1; 7 bases are a match to TRBD1. The CDR3 extends over 13 amino acids. Germline lookup yields CDR1 DFQATT and CDR2 SNEGSKA (reference sequence). J lost 0 bases, V lost 5 bases, and 3 bases had no gene match.

This clonotype showed up many times. This chain links TRBV12-3 or TRBV12-4 with TRBJ1-2; no definite D call. The CDR3 has 15 residues. V lost 2 bases and J 5 bases, leaving 15 bases between the germline ends. CDR3 sequence (DNA): TGTGCCAGCAGTTTACCCTACGACGGCGAATATGGCTACACCTTC. Translation gives CASSLPYDGEYGYTF.

This clonotype occurred many times. The chain uses TRBV6-1 and TRBJ1-5; D is possibly TRBD1 (5 bases). Deletions cut 6 bases from V and 0 bases from J, with 15 bases between. Germline CDR1 MNHNS, CDR2 SASEGT. The CDR3 has 16 amino acids. In nucleotides, the CDR3 is TGTGCCAGCAGCCCAAGAGGGGCTAATAGCAATCAGCCCCAGCATTTT. This sequence encodes CASSPRGANSNQPQHF.

This clonotype was detected ten times or more. CDR3 nucleotides: TGTGCCAGCAGCTCGGGAATGACTACCGGGGAGCTGTTTTTT. This encodes CASSSGMTTGELFF. This sequence joins TRBV11-2 and TRBJ2-2, with D maybe TRBD2 (5 bases). There are 14 residues in the CDR3. The germline V gene has CDR1 SGHAT and CDR2 FQNNGV. Trimming stripped 4 bases from V and 5 bases from J, with 11 bases between.

The chain is built from TRBV12-3 or TRBV12-4 and TRBJ1-2; TRBD1 aligns across 10 bases. Unmatched junction bases numbered 4, after V lost 3 bases and J lost 3 bases. The CDR3 runs 15 residues. CDR3 sequence: CASSLTGGAHYGYTF. CDR3 DNA: TGTGCCAGCAGTTTGACAGGGGGCGCGCACTATGGCTACACCTTC.

This clonotype was counted between two and nine times. The CDR3: CASGNGYGYTF. The CDR3 DNA reads as TGTGCCAGCGGGAACGGTTATGGCTACACCTTC. V usage is TRBV6-4 and J usage is TRBJ1-2; D is unresolved. CDR1 MRHNA and CDR2 SNTAGT come from the germline V gene. Deletions cut 8 bases from V and 5 bases from J, with 9 bases between. CDR3 size: 11 residues.

This clonotype was seen repeatedly, ten times or more. The J gene is TRBJ1-5, the V gene TRBV6-1, with a tentative D call TRBD1 (5 bases). The CDR3 spans 17 residues. Germline V gene data show CDR1 as MNHNS and CDR2 as SASEGT. V was clipped by 2 bases and J by 2 bases, with 16 bases between them. CDR3 region: CASSEWGTSRGNQPQHF. The CDR3 nucleotides read TGTGCCAGCAGTGAATGGGGCACCTCCCGGGGCAATCAGCCCCAGCATTTT.

This chain links TRBV20-1 with TRBJ2-5; 7 positions match TRBD1. The CDR3 runs to 12 residues. The germline V gene has CDR1 DFQATT and CDR2 SNEGSKA (reference sequence). Trimming took 6 bases from V and 4 from J; bases not matched to a gene: 5. The CDR3 region is CSARSGGETQYF. CDR3 sequence (DNA): TGCAGTGCGCGATCAGGGGGAGAGACCCAGTACTTC.

This clonotype came up a few times. A much larger clonotype is one base distant, so this may be a read error. The CDR3 ends on some other residue instead of the conserved phenylalanine or tryptophan, so this is likely a read error. The genes are TRBV15 and TRBJ1-2; D remains ambiguous. The V end was cut by 0 bases, the J end by 0 bases, with 8 bases between. The CDR3 runs 15 residues. CDR1 and CDR2 from the germline V gene are LNHNV and YYDKDF (reference sequence). CDR3 amino acids: CATSRDADANYGYTI. CDR3 DNA: TGTGCCACCAGCAGAGATGCGGACGCTAACTATGGCTACACCATC.